Listed below are T cell receptor beta chains from one sample, sequenced in a study of cytotoxic CD8 clonotypes in ibrutinib-treated CLL. Using immunoSEQ multiplex PCR, the repertoire was profiled, and TCRdb retains in-frame clones only, with some absent. The sample lists some 120,000 clones; approximately 81% were seen once. This specimen was PBMCs, taken after 24 months of ibrutinib treatment. The origin of the receptors is a human donor with chronic lymphocytic leukemia. Each CDR3 is given with its conserved first and last residue. D genes are given only for firm matches. Only some rows state a clone size, as once, few, many or a class for expanded clones.

>-|TRBV7-2|TRBD2|TRBJ2-3|15
CASSLASGGTDTQYF
TGTGCCAGCAGCCTGGCTAGCGGGGGCACAGATACGCAGTATTTT
>once|TRBV5-1|TRBD1|TRBJ2-2|17
CASRYATGTGVGGELFF
TGCGCCAGCAGATACGCAACCGGGACAGGGGTCGGCGGGGAGCTGTTTTTT
>-|TRBV5-6|-|TRBJ2-1|16
CASSYTQEGLYNEQFF
TGTGCCAGCAGCTACACCCAGGAAGGCCTCTACAATGAGCAGTTCTTC
>-|TRBV6-1|TRBD1|TRBJ2-1|14
CASSRQGWDNEQFF
TGTGCCAGCAGCCGACAGGGTTGGGACAATGAGCAGTTCTTC
>few|TRBV5-4|TRBD1|TRBJ1-6|15
CASSPSRGLYSPLHF
TGTGCCAGCAGCCCTTCCAGGGGGCTGTACTCACCCCTCCACTTT
>-|TRBV2|-|TRBJ1-2|16
CASSESARVESYGYTF
TGTGCCAGCAGTGAGAGCGCCAGGGTTGAGTCCTATGGCTACACCTTC
>-|TRBV4-2|-|TRBJ1-1|15
CASSQNFREGPEAFF
TGTGCCAGCAGCCAAAACTTCCGGGAGGGGCCTGAAGCTTTCTTT
>-|TRBV6-6|-|TRBJ1-3|16
CASSSPAGPNGNTIYF
TGTGCCAGCAGTTCACCTGCAGGGCCTAACGGAAACACCATATATTTT
>-|TRBV27|-|TRBJ2-4|12
CASSRAGGIQYF
TGTGCCAGCAGCCGGGCTGGCGGCATTCAGTACTTC
>-|TRBV6-5|-|TRBJ2-7|11
CASSAGHEQYF
TGTGCCAGCAGTGCAGGGCACGAGCAGTACTTC
>-|TRBV7-2|TRBD2|TRBJ2-7|15
CASSSLAGGPREQYF
TGTGCCAGCAGCTCCCTAGCGGGGGGGCCGAGAGAGCAGTACTTC
>-|TRBV23-1|-|TRBJ1-1|16
CASSQLSPRARTEAFF
TGCGCCAGCAGTCAATTATCCCCCCGCGCGAGGACTGAAGCTTTCTTT
>-|TRBV7-2|-|TRBJ2-7|12
CASSSSSYEQYF
TGTGCCAGCAGCTCGAGCTCCTACGAGCAGTACTTC
>-|TRBV4-3|-|TRBJ1-1|13
CASSQEGATEAFF
TGCGCCAGCAGCCAAGAGGGCGCCACTGAAGCTTTCTTT
>-|TRBV9|TRBD1|TRBJ1-1|14
CASSLTGRDTEAFF
TGTGCCAGCAGCTTGACAGGGAGGGACACTGAAGCTTTCTTT
>-|TRBV19|TRBD1|TRBJ2-6|16
CASSDRGASGANVLTF
TGTGCCAGTAGCGACAGGGGGGCATCTGGGGCCAACGTCCTGACTTTC
>few|TRBV7-2|-|TRBJ1-2|13
CASSPDTNYGYTF
TGTGCCAGCAGCCCCGACACTAACTATGGCTACACCTTC
>-|TRBV11-1|TRBD1|TRBJ1-1|15
CASSLFGTGDTEAFF
TGTGCCAGCAGCTTATTCGGGACAGGGGACACTGAAGCTTTCTTT